This record concerns one TCR beta chain sequence. Its antigen remains undetermined. The sample holds no much larger clone one base away, and base qualities are not on file. The data stem from a study of T cell changes during pregnancy in multiple sclerosis (dated by TCRdb to between 2018 and 2020). Study-level background: The study examined how the T cell repertoire changed over the course of pregnancy in women with multiple sclerosis.

Libraries were built with the immunoSEQ multiplex PCR assay. TCRdb holds this immuneACCESS table with in-frame rearrangements only. Some clones are missing; in checked studies, unresolved V genes explain under half, and the rest has no known cause. The sample contains 77,000 or so clones, 90% to 95% of them found a single time. The top ten clones comprise approximately 0.71% of the sample. V is trimmed back by 1 base and J by 6 bases, and the junction contains 8 bases that no gene match accounts for. There are 15 amino acids in the CDR3, from cysteine to phenylalanine inclusive. Of all the DNA, just the CDR3 is kept, 45 bases in frame from base 1. CDR1 and CDR2 are read off the germline V gene as SNHLY and FYNNEI.

The clonotype was recovered from a female donor in good health, enrolled as a control in a pregnancy study. The sequence is built from TRBV2 and TRBJ2-7; TRBD2 lines up with 8 middle nucleotides. The input for sequencing was peripheral blood, taken in the second trimester of pregnancy. Read as DNA, the sequence is TGTGCCAGCAGTGAAGTACGGGGGGGGCCAGTCGAGCAGTACTTC. Translated, this gives CASSEVRGGPVEQYF.